This T cell receptor beta chain was identified in a study of low-dose radiotherapy and immunotherapy resistance in tumors. Across the whole study: For four cycles from cycle 1 day 1, patients took 300 mg oral aspirin daily.

Looked up from germline, CDR1 is SGHNT and CDR2 is YENEEA. Trimming left V 4 bases short and J 2 bases short, with 24 bases between. This CDR3 comprises 18 residues. Alpha- and beta-chain coverage of first-strand cDNA came from TRAV- and TRBV-specific primers. TCR amplification ran about 20 PCR cycles using constant-region and V-primer adapter primers. MiXCR, run by TCRdb on the reads, gives a single entry per CDR3 protein. This sample has more than 70,000 distinct CDR3 sequences, with 20% to 25% found just once. The time point here: after trial treatment. Treatment reported: LDRT plus nivolumab, ipilimumab, low-dose cyclophosphamide and aspirin (RACIN trial). It was nivolumab, ipilimumab, aspirin, low-dose cyclophosphamide and low-dose radiotherapy that donors received. This clonotype was counted at least ten times.

The chain joins TRBV11-3 to TRBJ2-7; the D is unclear. The source material was PBMCs, sampled after low-dose radiotherapy plus immunotherapy. This TCR came from a female donor with ovarian cancer. CDR3 residues: CASSSVIRRPGPPYEQYF. CDR3 DNA sequence: TGTGCCAGCAGCTCAGTTATACGCCGCCCAGGACCTCCCTACGAGCAGTACTTC.